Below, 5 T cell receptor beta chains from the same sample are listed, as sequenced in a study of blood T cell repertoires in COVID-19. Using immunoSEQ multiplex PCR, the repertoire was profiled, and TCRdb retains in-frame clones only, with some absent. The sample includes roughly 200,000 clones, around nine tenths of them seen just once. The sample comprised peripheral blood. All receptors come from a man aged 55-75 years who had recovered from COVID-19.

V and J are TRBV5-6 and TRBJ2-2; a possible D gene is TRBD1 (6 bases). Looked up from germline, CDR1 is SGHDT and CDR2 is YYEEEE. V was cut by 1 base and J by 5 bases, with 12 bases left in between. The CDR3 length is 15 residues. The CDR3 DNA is TGTGCCAGCAGCTTGTGGGGGCTTGGAACCGGGGAGCTGTTTTTT. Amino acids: CASSLWGLGTGELFF.

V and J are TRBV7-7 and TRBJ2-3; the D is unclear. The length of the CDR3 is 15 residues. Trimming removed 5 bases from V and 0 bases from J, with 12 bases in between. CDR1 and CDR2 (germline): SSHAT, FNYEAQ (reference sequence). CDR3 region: CASSPQALSTDTQYF. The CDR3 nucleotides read TGTGCCAGCAGCCCCCAGGCTCTTAGCACAGATACGCAGTATTTT.

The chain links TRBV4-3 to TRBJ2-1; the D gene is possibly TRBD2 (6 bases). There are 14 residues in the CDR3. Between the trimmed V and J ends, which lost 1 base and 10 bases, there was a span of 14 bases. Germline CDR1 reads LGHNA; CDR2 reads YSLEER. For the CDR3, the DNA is TGCGCCAGCAGCCAAGGGAGAGGGGCGGGGGAGCAGTTCTTC. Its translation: CASSQGRGAGEQFF.

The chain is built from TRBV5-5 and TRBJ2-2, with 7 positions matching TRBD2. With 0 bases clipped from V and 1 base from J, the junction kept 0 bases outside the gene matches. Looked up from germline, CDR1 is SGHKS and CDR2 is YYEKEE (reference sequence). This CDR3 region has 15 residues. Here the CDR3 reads CASSLAGGNTGELFF. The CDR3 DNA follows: TGTGCCAGCAGCTTGGCGGGAGGGAACACCGGGGAGCTGTTTTTT.

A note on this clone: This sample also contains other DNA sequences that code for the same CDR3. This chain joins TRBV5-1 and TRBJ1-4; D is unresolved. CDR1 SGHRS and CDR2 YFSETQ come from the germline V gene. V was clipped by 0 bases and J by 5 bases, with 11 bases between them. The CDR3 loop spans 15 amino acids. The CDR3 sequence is CASSLVGGGNEKLFF. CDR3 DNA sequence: TGCGCCAGCAGCTTGGTTGGCGGCGGGAATGAAAAACTGTTTTTT.